The 3 T cell receptor beta chains in this list originate from one sample, sequenced in a study of Tregs in tolerant kidney transplant recipients. Data came from immunoSEQ multiplex PCR; TCRdb stores just in-frame clones and leaves some out. The sample records some 56,000 clones, roughly nine tenths being singletons. The nonmyeloablative bone marrow transplants came from related graft donors, with transient mixed chimerism. The source material was CD8+ T cells from blood (PBMCs), sampled 24 months after the transplant. The receptors derive from a human patient who received a combined kidney and bone marrow transplant. Some of the T cells might come from the graft donor.

The V call is TRBV9, the J call TRBJ2-2; TRBD1 matches 10 bases. Germline values: CDR1 SGDLS, CDR2 YYNGEE. The CDR3 extends over 18 amino acids. J lost 6 bases, V lost 4 bases, and 15 bases had no gene match. CDR3 bases: TGTGCCAGCAGCCCACGGACAGGGGGAAAAGGGATTGCCGGGGAGCTGTTTTTT. Translating gives CASSPRTGGKGIAGELFF.

For this clone: Its ends do not fully match the called genes, so a read error is possible. The rearrangement uses TRBV4-3 and TRBJ1-2; no reliable D call. CDR1 LGHNA and CDR2 YSLEER come from the germline V gene. The CDR3 runs to 12 residues. CDR3 DNA sequence: TGCGCCAGCAGCCAAGAGCTGGGAGAGTTTGTCTTC. This gives the protein CASSQELGEFVF.

This rearrangement joins TRBV4-1 to TRBJ2-7; D is ambiguous. The CDR3 is 13 residues long. From germline, CDR1 is MGHRA and CDR2 YSYEKL. V gave up 1 base and J gave up 3 bases, with 7 bases separating them. The CDR3 sequence: CASSQGRFYEQYF. The CDR3 region has the DNA TGCGCCAGCAGCCAAGGCAGGTTCTACGAGCAGTACTTC.